The entry that follows covers one T cell receptor (beta chain) sequence. The method was immunoSEQ multiplex PCR; TCRdb's version includes in-frame clones alone and lacks a portion of them. The table has hundreds of thousands of clones, about 83% seen once; the top ten hold about 4.6%. The data belong to a study of blood T cell repertoires in COVID-19. This CDR3 region has 16 residues. Germline values: CDR1 LNHDA, CDR2 SQIVND (reference sequence). V was pared by 2 bases and J by 5 bases, with 15 bases between. This chain joins TRBV19 and TRBJ2-2; D is unclear. The receptor's source is a woman aged 45-60 years who had been exposed to COVID-19. What was sequenced was PBMCs or T cells enriched from blood (not recorded which). CDR3 bases: TGTGCCAGTAGTATATCGGAGTGGCTGCGGACCGGGGAGCTGTTTTTT. Amino acids: CASSISEWLRTGELFF.